The rows below give T cell receptor beta chains drawn from one sample of a study of response to subunit inactivated influenza vaccine. MiXCR was run by TCRdb on the RT-PCR reads, yielding one entry per CDR3 protein. The sample records hundreds of thousands of distinct CDR3 sequences, 10% to 15% being singletons. Here the sequenced sample was PBMCs from blood, taken 45 days after vaccination. The receptors shown here come from a man aged 50-59 years who received an inactivated influenza vaccine. Each CDR3 is given with its conserved first and last residue. The D gene is left open where the match is weak. A clone size is listed for some rows: how often the clone was seen (once, few, many), or a class if it is expanded.

>few|NA|TRBV20-1|TRBJ1-2
CSATDSLKLNYGYTF
TGCAGTGCCACGGACAGCCTCAAGCTTAACTATGGCTACACCTTC
>few|TRBD1|TRBV5-1|TRBJ2-3
CASSLLARGRTDTQYF
TGCGCCAGCAGCTTGTTAGCCAGGGGGCGGACAGATACGCAGTATTTT
>NA|TRBD2|TRBV11-2|TRBJ2-3
CASSHFLWLAGGNSTDTQYF
TGTGCCAGCAGCCACTTTTTGTGGCTAGCGGGGGGGAATAGCACAGATACGCAGTATTTT
>NA|NA|TRBV12-3/TRBV12-4|TRBJ2-4
CASSLVQENIQYF
TGTGCCAGCAGTTTGGTACAGGAAAACATTCAGTACTTC
>NA|TRBD2|TRBV7-9|TRBJ2-1
CASNDLAGGGNEQFF
TGTGCCAGCAACGACCTAGCGGGAGGGGGCAATGAGCAGTTCTTC
>few|NA|TRBV5-1|TRBJ2-7
CASSLLMDYEQYF
TGCGCCAGCAGCCTCCTAATGGACTACGAGCAGTACTTC
>few|TRBD1|TRBV6-1|TRBJ2-7
CASSPDREYEQYF
TGTGCCAGCAGCCCCGACAGGGAATACGAGCAGTACTTC
>few|NA|TRBV6-5|TRBJ2-2
CASSYSRRHANTGELFF
TGTGCCAGCAGTTACTCTCGCAGACACGCGAACACCGGGGAGCTGTTTTTT
>NA|NA|TRBV4-3|TRBJ2-3
CASSQLSGGFTDTQYF
TGCGCCAGCAGCCAACTGTCTGGCGGTTTCACAGATACGCAGTATTTT
>NA|NA|TRBV20-1|TRBJ2-1
CSARRGISSYNEQFF
TGCAGTGCTAGACGGGGGATCTCATCTTACAATGAGCAGTTCTTC
>many|NA|TRBV29-1|TRBJ2-1
CSSKSGFSYNEQFF
TGCAGCAGTAAAAGCGGGTTCTCCTACAATGAGCAGTTCTTC
>NA|TRBD1|TRBV20-1|TRBJ2-7
CSIRVRGLIPYEQYF
TGCAGCATACGAGTCAGGGGGCTTATCCCCTACGAGCAGTACTTC
>many|NA|TRBV12-3/TRBV12-4|TRBJ1-1
CASCPTPLVEAFF
TGTGCCAGCTGCCCAACACCCCTGGTTGAAGCTTTCTTT
>few|TRBD2|TRBV6-1|TRBJ2-7
CASRMTSGGARYEQYF
TGTGCCAGCAGGATGACTAGCGGGGGGGCAAGGTACGAGCAGTACTTC
>NA|TRBD2|TRBV11-1|TRBJ2-7
CASILGRRIERDYSYEQYF
TGTGCCAGCATCTTAGGACGGAGGATCGAGCGGGATTATTCCTACGAGCAGTACTTC
>many|NA|TRBV20-1|TRBJ1-5
CSVHGNSNQPQHF
TGCAGTGTCCATGGGAACAGCAATCAGCCCCAGCATTTT
>NA|NA|TRBV11-2|TRBJ1-5
CASSSGRSNQPQHF
TGTGCCAGCAGCTCGGGACGGAGCAATCAGCCCCAGCATTTT
>many|NA|TRBV7-9|TRBJ1-2
CASSSEAVRVGYGYTF
TGTGCCAGCAGCTCCGAGGCCGTCAGGGTAGGGTATGGCTACACCTTC
>NA|NA|TRBV5-1|TRBJ1-1
CASSPRGDNTEAFF
TGCGCCAGCAGCCCGCGAGGGGATAACACTGAAGCTTTCTTT
>NA|TRBD2|TRBV7-9|TRBJ2-1
CASSDRALAGNNEQFF
TGTGCCAGCAGCGACCGGGCACTAGCGGGAAACAATGAGCAGTTCTTC
>NA|TRBD1|TRBV2|TRBJ2-5
CASSPLMGTVLVETQYF
TGTGCCAGCAGTCCCTTGATGGGGACAGTCCTTGTCGAGACCCAGTACTTC
>few|NA|TRBV7-2|TRBJ1-4
CASSLGGGDEKLFF
TGTGCCAGCAGCCTGGGAGGGGGGGATGAAAAACTGTTTTTT
>few|NA|TRBV6-1|TRBJ1-6
CASSTTRALAGSYNSPLHF
TGTGCCAGCAGCACGACCAGGGCTCTCGCCGGCTCCTATAATTCACCCCTCCACTTT
>many|NA|TRBV12-3/TRBV12-4|TRBJ2-3
CASTLSSADTQYF
TGTGCCAGCACACTTAGCTCCGCAGATACGCAGTATTTT
>few|NA|TRBV20-1|TRBJ2-7
CSALNSYEQYF
TGCAGTGCTCTAAACTCCTACGAGCAGTACTTC
>few|TRBD1|TRBV5-1|TRBJ2-5
CASSLVGQGGQETQYF
TGCGCCAGCAGCTTGGTGGGACAGGGTGGACAAGAGACCCAGTACTTC
>many|NA|TRBV10-3|TRBJ2-3
CAISESVGFTDTQYF
TGTGCCATCAGTGAGTCTGTAGGCTTCACAGATACGCAGTATTTT
>NA|TRBD2|TRBV7-9|TRBJ2-3
CASSLDPLAGDTDTQYF
TGTGCCAGCAGCTTAGATCCGCTAGCGGGAGACACAGATACGCAGTATTTT
>NA|NA|TRBV28|TRBJ2-7
CASSSNRKVSYEQYF
TGTGCCAGCAGTTCAAACCGTAAGGTTAGCTACGAGCAGTACTTC
>few|TRBD1|TRBV29-1|TRBJ2-2
CSVKTGQSPTGELFF
TGCAGCGTGAAGACAGGGCAGTCCCCCACCGGGGAGCTGTTTTTT
>few|NA|TRBV7-2|TRBJ1-6
CASSSGLGGIYNSPLHF
TGTGCCAGCAGCTCCGGCCTGGGGGGCATCTATAATTCACCCCTCCACTTT
>few|NA|TRBV4-3|TRBJ1-1
CASSPVDRLNTEAFF
TGCGCCAGCAGCCCCGTGGACAGATTGAACACTGAAGCTTTCTTT
>few|NA|TRBV4-2|TRBJ2-3
CASSQSPGPGEDTDTQYF
TGTGCCAGCAGCCAATCCCCCGGACCGGGGGAAGACACAGATACGCAGTATTTT
>NA|TRBD1|TRBV12-3/TRBV12-4|TRBJ2-1
CASKGQGYNEQFF
TGTGCCAGCAAAGGACAGGGATACAATGAGCAGTTCTTC
>NA|NA|TRBV13|TRBJ1-2
CASSLLRNYGYTF
TGTGCCAGCAGCTTACTGCGGAACTATGGCTACACCTTC
>many|NA|TRBV5-1|TRBJ2-1
CASSLEMTYNEQFF
TGCGCCAGCAGCTTGGAAATGACCTACAATGAGCAGTTCTTC
>NA|TRBD2|TRBV12-3/TRBV12-4|TRBJ2-2
CASSFLAGGAGELFF
TGTGCCAGCAGTTTCCTAGCGGGAGGCGCCGGGGAGCTGTTTTTT
>NA|NA|TRBV7-9|TRBJ2-3
CASSPRDGTDTQYF
TGTGCCAGCAGCCCAAGGGACGGCACAGATACGCAGTATTTT
>NA|TRBD1|TRBV6-1|TRBJ2-7
CASLTGKVGEQYF
TGTGCCAGCTTGACAGGGAAGGTCGGCGAGCAGTACTTC
>NA|TRBD2|TRBV12-3/TRBV12-4|TRBJ2-3
CASSFLRGGTDTQYF
TGTGCCAGCAGTTTTTTGCGGGGGGGCACAGATACGCAGTATTTT
>few|NA|TRBV6-1|TRBJ2-1
CASGPFLYNEQFF
TGTGCCAGCGGACCCTTTCTGTACAATGAGCAGTTCTTC